These 14 T cell receptor beta chains came from one sample sequenced in a study of blood T cell repertoires in COVID-19. Assay: immunoSEQ multiplex PCR; the TCRdb copy retains only in-frame clones and omits some. The table includes more than 250,000 clones, 70% to 90% detected once. The sample comprised peripheral blood. The receptors were gathered from a woman aged 25 to 39 who had recovered from COVID-19.

The genes are TRBV18 and TRBJ2-2; 9 bases line up with TRBD2. CDR1 and CDR2 (germline): KGHSH, LQKENI. V gave up 6 bases and J gave up 3 bases; unmatched junction bases: 5. CDR3 length equals 15 residues. CDR3 sequence: CASSPLAGDTGELFF. CDR3 bases: TGTGCCAGCTCCCCATTAGCGGGGGACACCGGGGAGCTGTTTTTT.

The CDR3 coding sequence is TGCAGCGCTGACAAGGCGGGCAGGGGAGTCTATGGCTACACCTTC. Amino acids: CSADKAGRGVYGYTF. The V call is TRBV29-1, the J call TRBJ1-2; D may be TRBD1 (6 bases). Trimming removed 7 bases at V and 4 bases at J, with 22 bases between. The CDR3 is 15 residues long. CDR1 is SQVTM and CDR2 is ANQGSEA in the germline V gene.

The gene calls are TRBV19 and TRBJ2-3; TRBD1 agrees at 8 bases. CDR1 and CDR2 from the germline V gene are LNHDA and SQIVND (reference sequence). Trimming took 7 bases from V and 4 from J; bases not matched to a gene: 16. The CDR3 covers 17 residues. CDR3: CASIAPIGQGESDTQYF. In nucleotides, the CDR3 is TGTGCCAGTATTGCCCCAATCGGACAGGGCGAGTCAGATACGCAGTATTTT.

The chain combines TRBV5-6 with TRBJ2-7, with a weak D call TRBD1 (5 bases). V was cut by 4 bases and J by 2 bases, with 13 bases left in between. The germline gives CDR1 SGHDT, CDR2 YYEEEE. The CDR3 runs 14 residues. The CDR3 loop is CASSSAVRAYEQYF. The CDR3 region has the DNA TGTGCCAGCAGCAGCGCGGTCAGGGCCTACGAGCAGTACTTC.

DNA of the CDR3: TGTGCCAGCGGCAGAGGGGGTGCAGAGGTCTTCTACGAGCAGTACTTC. Translated: CASGRGGAEVFYEQYF. The chain carries TRBV28 and TRBJ2-7; D is perhaps TRBD1 (6 bases). The V end lost 8 bases, the J end lost 3 bases, and 23 bases lay between the germline ends. This CDR3 spans 16 amino acids. Germline V gives CDR1 MDHEN, CDR2 SYDVKM.

Here the CDR3 reads CSVESTSGKGGDYNEQFF. CDR3 nucleotides: TGCAGCGTTGAATCGACTAGCGGGAAAGGGGGTGACTACAATGAGCAGTTCTTC. The rearrangement uses TRBV29-1 and TRBJ2-1; 11 bases fit TRBD2. V lost 2 bases to trimming and J lost 3 bases; unmatched junction nucleotides: 12. Germline loops: CDR1 SQVTM, CDR2 ANQGSEA. This CDR3 comprises 18 residues.

The rearrangement links TRBV2 to TRBJ2-3; 11 positions match TRBD2. Losses at the gene ends were 2 bases for V and 3 bases for J; bases not matched to a gene: 4. The CDR3 totals 16 residues. Germline V gene data show CDR1 as SNHLY and CDR2 as FYNNEI. The CDR3 protein is CASSELSSGGTDTQYF. The CDR3 nucleotides read TGTGCCAGCAGTGAATTATCTAGCGGGGGGACAGATACGCAGTATTTT.

The rearrangement uses TRBV6-4 and TRBJ1-1; a weak D match, TRBD1 (5 bases). Germline V gene data show CDR1 as MRHNA and CDR2 as SNTAGT. The V end was cut by 6 bases, the J end by 5 bases, with 16 bases between. The CDR3 runs 14 residues. The CDR3 DNA reads TGTGCCAGCAGGCAAAGGGGTCTGTGGACTGAAGCTTTCTTT. This codes for CASRQRGLWTEAFF.

This chain links TRBV7-2 with TRBJ2-2; D is perhaps TRBD2 (6 bases). Germline CDR1 reads SGHTA; CDR2 reads FQGNSA. Between the trimmed V and J ends, which lost 2 bases and 6 bases, there was a span of 22 bases. This CDR3 is 18 amino acids long. The CDR3 bases are TGTGCCAGCAGCTTAATCAGGGAGGAGGCGTGGGTTGCCGGGGAGCTGTTTTTT. Translated: CASSLIREEAWVAGELFF.

The gene calls are TRBV2 and TRBJ2-1; a weak D match, TRBD2 (6 bases). Trimming cost V 3 bases and J 5 bases, with 11 bases left between them. CDR1 is SNHLY and CDR2 is FYNNEI in the germline V gene. The CDR3 is made up of 14 amino acids. CDR3 protein: CASSEGRGDNEQFF. The CDR3 DNA reads TGTGCCAGCAGTGAGGGGCGGGGAGACAATGAGCAGTTCTTC.

The chain combines TRBV7-2 with TRBJ1-1, with no clear D. CDR3 length equals 16 residues. V shed 1 base and J shed 0 bases, with 12 bases lying between them. The germline gives CDR1 SGHTA, CDR2 FQGNSA. The CDR3, as DNA: TGTGCCAGCAGCTTAGTTTCCCGAAACATGAACACTGAAGCTTTCTTT. Its protein is CASSLVSRNMNTEAFF.

The rearrangement links TRBV2 to TRBJ2-1; D might be TRBD2 (5 bases). Germline V lookup: CDR1 SNHLY, CDR2 FYNNEI. The CDR3 is 11 residues long. The V end lost 6 bases, the J end lost 9 bases, and 9 bases lay between the germline ends. The CDR3 protein is CASRASTEQFF. The CDR3 region has the DNA TGTGCCAGCAGGGCTAGCACTGAGCAGTTCTTC. The full variable domain, its missing parts supplied by reference TRBV2 and TRBJ2-1, is EPEVTQTPSHQVTQMGQEVILRCVPISNHLYFYWYRQILGQKVEFLVSFYNNEISEKSEIFDDQFSVERPDGSNFTLKIRSTKLEDSAMYFCASRASTEQFFGPGTRLTVL.

The rearrangement uses TRBV6-5 and TRBJ2-7; 8 nucleotides match TRBD1. Germline loops: CDR1 MNHEY, CDR2 SVGAGI. The length of the CDR3 is 15 residues. V shed 5 bases and J 5 bases; nucleotides not matched to a gene: 11. The CDR3 DNA follows: TGTGCCAGCAGTCAAAGACAGGGGACCCCCCACGAGCAGTACTTC. It codes for CASSQRQGTPHEQYF.

CDR3 sequence reads: CASSLDQAEQFF. The CDR3 region has the DNA TGTGCCAGCAGCTTAGATCAGGCAGAGCAGTTCTTC. The chain couples TRBV11-2 to TRBJ2-1; D not certain. Per the germline V gene, CDR1 is SGHAT and CDR2 is FQNNGV. This CDR3 is 12 amino acids long. With 0 bases removed from V and 10 bases from J, the gap between germline ends came to 7 bases.